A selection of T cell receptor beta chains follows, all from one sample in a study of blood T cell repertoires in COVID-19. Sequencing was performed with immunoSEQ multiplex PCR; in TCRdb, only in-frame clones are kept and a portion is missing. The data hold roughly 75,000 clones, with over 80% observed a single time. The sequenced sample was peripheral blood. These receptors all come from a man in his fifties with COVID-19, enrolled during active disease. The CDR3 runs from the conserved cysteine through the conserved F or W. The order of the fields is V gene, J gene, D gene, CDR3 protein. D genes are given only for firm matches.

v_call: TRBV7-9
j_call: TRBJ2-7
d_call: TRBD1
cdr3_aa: CASSPRRGQGLPYEQYF

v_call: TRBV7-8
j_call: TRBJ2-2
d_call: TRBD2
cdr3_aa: CASSSSTSGRFDTGELFF

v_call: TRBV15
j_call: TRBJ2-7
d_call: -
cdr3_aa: CATSREGAGYEQYF

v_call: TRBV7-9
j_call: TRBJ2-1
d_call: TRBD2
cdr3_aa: CASSLDRLAGGDEQFF

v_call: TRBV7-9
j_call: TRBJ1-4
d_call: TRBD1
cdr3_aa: CASSLAGGLGTGLEKLFF

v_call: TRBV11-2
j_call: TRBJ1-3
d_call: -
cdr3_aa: CASSFLGPQGGNTIYF

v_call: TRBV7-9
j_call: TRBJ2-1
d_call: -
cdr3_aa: CASSTFYNEQFF

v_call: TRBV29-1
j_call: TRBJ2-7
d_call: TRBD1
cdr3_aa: CSVETGEPYEQYF

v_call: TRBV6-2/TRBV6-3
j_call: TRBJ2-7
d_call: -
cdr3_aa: CASSSSGTPSVEQYF

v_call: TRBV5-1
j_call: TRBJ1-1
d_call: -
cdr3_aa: CASSLGGQNTEAFF

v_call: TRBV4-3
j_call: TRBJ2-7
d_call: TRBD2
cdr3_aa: CASSQEWRGSYEQYF

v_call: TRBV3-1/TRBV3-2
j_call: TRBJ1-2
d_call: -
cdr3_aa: CASSHLRGDGYTF

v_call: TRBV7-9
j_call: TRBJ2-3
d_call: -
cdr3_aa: CASREADTQYF

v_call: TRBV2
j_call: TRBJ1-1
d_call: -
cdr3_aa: CASRPDSEAFF

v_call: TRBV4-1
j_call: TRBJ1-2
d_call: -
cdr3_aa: CASSQELRRSDNYGYTF

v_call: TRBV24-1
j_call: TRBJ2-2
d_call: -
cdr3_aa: CATSTRFGELFF

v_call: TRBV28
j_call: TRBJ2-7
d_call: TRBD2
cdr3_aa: CASSPLGLAGGYSYEQYF

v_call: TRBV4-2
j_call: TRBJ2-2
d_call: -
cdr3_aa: CASSQGLLTGELFF

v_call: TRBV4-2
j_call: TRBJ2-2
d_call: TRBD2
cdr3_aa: CASSQQSGVNTGELFF

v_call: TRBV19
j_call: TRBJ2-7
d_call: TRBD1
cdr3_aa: CASSPGGQGFYEQYF

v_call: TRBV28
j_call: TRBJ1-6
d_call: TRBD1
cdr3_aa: CASVRQGFNSPLHF

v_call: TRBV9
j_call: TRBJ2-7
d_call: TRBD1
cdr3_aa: CASSPWDRVGYEQYF

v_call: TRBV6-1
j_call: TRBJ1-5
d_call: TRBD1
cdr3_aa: CASSEESRTGVLGPQHF

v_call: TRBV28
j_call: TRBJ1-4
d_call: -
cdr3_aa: CASSLPGLSNEKLFF

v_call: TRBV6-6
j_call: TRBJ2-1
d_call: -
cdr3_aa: CASSRSADSLRNDEQFF

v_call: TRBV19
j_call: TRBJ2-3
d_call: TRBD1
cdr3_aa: CATRDSPGQTSEDTQYF

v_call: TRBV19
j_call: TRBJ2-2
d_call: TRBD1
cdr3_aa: CASREGQVVTGELFF

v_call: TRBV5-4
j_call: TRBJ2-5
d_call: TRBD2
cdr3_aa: CASSLEAGGGTQYF

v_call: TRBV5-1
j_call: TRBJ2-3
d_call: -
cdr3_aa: CASSLQPSYTDTQYF

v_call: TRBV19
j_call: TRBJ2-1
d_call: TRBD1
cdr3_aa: CASSPQTGGYNEQFF

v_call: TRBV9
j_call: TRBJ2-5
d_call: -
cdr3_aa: CASSVDGGGQETQYF

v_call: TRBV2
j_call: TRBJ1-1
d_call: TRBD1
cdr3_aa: CASREDRGQNTEAFF

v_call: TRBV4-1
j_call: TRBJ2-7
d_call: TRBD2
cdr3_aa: CASSPAPTTSGGSYEQYF

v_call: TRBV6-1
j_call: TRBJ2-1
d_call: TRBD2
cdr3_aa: CASSELTSGSSNNEQFF

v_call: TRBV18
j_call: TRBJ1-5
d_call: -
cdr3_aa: CASSQMSTENNQPQHF

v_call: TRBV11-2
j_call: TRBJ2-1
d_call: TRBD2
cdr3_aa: CASSLGTSGRFEQFF

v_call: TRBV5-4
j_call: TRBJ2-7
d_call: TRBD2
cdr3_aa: CASSPTSASEQYF

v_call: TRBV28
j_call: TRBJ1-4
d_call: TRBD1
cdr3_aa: CASRRQGADEKLFF

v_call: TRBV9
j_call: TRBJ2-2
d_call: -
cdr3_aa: CASSIIGGELFF

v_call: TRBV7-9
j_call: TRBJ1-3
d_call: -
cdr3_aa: CASSLVQPLSGNTIYF

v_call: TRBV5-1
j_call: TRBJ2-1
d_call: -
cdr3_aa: CASSSEIPRDEQFF

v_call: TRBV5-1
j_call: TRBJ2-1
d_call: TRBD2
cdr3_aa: CASSPGTSYNEQFF

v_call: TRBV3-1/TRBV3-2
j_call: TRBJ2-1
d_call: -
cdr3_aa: CASSQLGSDIEQFF

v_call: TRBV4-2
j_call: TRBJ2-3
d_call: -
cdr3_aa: CASSQVAGFTDTQYF

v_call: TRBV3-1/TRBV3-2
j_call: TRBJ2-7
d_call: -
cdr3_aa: CASSLTGAYEQYF

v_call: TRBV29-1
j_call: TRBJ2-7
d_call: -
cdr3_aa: CSAQEGTNEQYF

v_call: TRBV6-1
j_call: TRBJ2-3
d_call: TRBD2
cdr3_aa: CASSEGRTSGRWTDTQYF

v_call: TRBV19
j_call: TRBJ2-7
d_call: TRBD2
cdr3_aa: CASSIGGSSYEQYF

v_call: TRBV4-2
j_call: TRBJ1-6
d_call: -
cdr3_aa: CASSQDLSRANSPLHF

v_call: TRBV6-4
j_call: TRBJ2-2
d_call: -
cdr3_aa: CASSEMADTGELFF

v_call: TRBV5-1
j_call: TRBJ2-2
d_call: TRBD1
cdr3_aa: CASRQGVGTGELFF

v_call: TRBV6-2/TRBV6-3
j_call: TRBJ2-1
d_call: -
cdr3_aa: CASSRTGEQFF

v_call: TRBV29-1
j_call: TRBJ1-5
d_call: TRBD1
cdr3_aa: CSVATTGDHQPQHF